What follows describes a single TCR beta chain. Per the study methods: Estimates of nucleated cell counts were drawn from the amplification of reference gene primers. Libraries were prepared by immunoSEQ multiplex PCR; TCRdb keeps only in-frame clonotypes and omits some of them. D and trimming come from the DNA, and the V and J calls and clone size come from that table. The sample comprises over 300,000 clones, 85% of which are singletons, and just over 7% rests with the top ten. CDR1 and CDR2 (germline): MNHNS, SASEGT. V shed 6 bases and J shed 4 bases, with 18 bases lying between them. The CDR3 covers 15 residues. The source of the sample is a study of blood T cell repertoires in COVID-19. Study-wide context: The cDNA or gDNA used as material had been derived from T cells, B-cell-depleted T cells, or PBMCs.

This sequence originates from a human donor in a cohort sampled during active COVID-19. The chain is built from TRBV6-1 and TRBJ1-2; D not certain. Specimen: peripheral blood. CDR3 nucleotides: TGTGCCAGCAGACATCTGAATGGAGTCGGCTATGGCTACACCTTC. Its translation is CASRHLNGVGYGYTF.